The 5 T cell receptor beta chains below all came from one sample that was sequenced in a study of T cell responses to AZD1222 COVID-19 vaccine. The protocol was immunoSEQ multiplex PCR, while the TCRdb copy is restricted to in-frame clones and leaves out a portion. Of some 86,000 clones listed, about 92% are singletons. The sequencing here drew on peripheral blood, taken on day 0 of AZD1222 vaccination. The receptors originated from an adult in good health.

This clone was seen a few times. The chain carries TRBV2 and TRBJ1-2, with D unclear. This CDR3 contains 16 residues. Trimming removed 4 bases from V and 3 bases from J, with 18 bases in between. Germline-derived CDR1 and CDR2 are SNHLY and FYNNEI. CDR3 amino acids: CASSGWALTWDYGYTF. Written as DNA, the CDR3 is TGTGCCAGCAGTGGGTGGGCGCTCACCTGGGACTATGGCTACACCTTC.

The CDR3 sequence is CASSVSASSYEQYF. The CDR3 DNA reads as TGTGCCAGCAGTGTTTCTGCTAGCAGCTACGAGCAGTACTTC. The V call is TRBV28, the J call TRBJ2-7; tentatively, D is TRBD2 (5 bases). Trimming stripped 5 bases from V and 3 bases from J, with 14 bases between. The CDR3 has 14 residues. Looked up from germline, CDR1 is MDHEN and CDR2 is SYDVKM.

The rearrangement links TRBV6-5 to TRBJ2-2; D may be TRBD2 (5 bases). V shed 0 bases and J shed 2 bases, with 10 bases lying between them. The CDR3 runs to 16 residues. CDR1 and CDR2 (germline): MNHEY, SVGAGI. CDR3 residues: CASSYSGLLNTGELFF. Here the CDR3 DNA reads TGTGCCAGCAGTTACTCTGGACTCCTCAACACCGGGGAGCTGTTTTTT.

V is TRBV19 and J is TRBJ1-4, with D perhaps TRBD1 (5 bases). Germline-derived CDR1 and CDR2 are LNHDA and SQIVND (reference sequence). V was clipped by 4 bases and J by 0 bases, with 12 bases between them. CDR3 length: 16 amino acids. This CDR3 is CASSTGRGTTNEKLFF. The CDR3 DNA is TGTGCCAGTAGTACGGGACGAGGTACAACTAATGAAAAACTGTTTTTT.

This clone came up once. This chain uses TRBV6-5 with TRBJ2-7; 10 nucleotides align to TRBD2. With 4 bases clipped from V and 3 bases from J, the junction kept 6 bases outside the gene matches. The CDR3 loop spans 15 amino acids. Germline CDR1 is MNHEY and CDR2 is SVGAGI. CDR3 DNA: TGTGCCAGCAGTTTAGCGGGAGGTGGAAGCTACGAGCAGTACTTC. It specifies CASSLAGGGSYEQYF.